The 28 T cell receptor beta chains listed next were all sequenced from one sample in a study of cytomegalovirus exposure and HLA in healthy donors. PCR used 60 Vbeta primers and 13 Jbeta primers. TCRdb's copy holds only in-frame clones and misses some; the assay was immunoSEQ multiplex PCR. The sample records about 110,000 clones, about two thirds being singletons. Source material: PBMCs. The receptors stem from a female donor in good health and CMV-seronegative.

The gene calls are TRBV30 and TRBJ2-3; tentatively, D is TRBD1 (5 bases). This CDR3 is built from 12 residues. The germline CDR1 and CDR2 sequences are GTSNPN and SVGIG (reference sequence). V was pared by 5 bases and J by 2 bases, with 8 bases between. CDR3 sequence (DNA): TGTGCCTGGCAGGGTCTCACAGATACGCAGTATTTT. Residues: CAWQGLTDTQYF.

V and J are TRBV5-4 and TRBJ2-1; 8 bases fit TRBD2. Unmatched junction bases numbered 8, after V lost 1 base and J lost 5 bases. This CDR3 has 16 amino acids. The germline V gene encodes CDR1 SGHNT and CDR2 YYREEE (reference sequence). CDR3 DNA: TGTGCCAGCAGCTTGTTCGTAGGTAGCGGGGACAATGAGCAGTTCTTC. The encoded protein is CASSLFVGSGDNEQFF.

The CDR3 region has the DNA TGTGCCAGCACCAATCGACTGGCGGGAGTTAAAGATACGCAGTATTTT. Protein: CASTNRLAGVKDTQYF. This sequence joins TRBV7-2 and TRBJ2-3; TRBD2 aligns across 7 bases. Unmatched junction bases numbered 15, after V lost 7 bases and J lost 5 bases. This CDR3 comprises 16 residues. Looked up from germline, CDR1 is SGHTA and CDR2 is FQGNSA.

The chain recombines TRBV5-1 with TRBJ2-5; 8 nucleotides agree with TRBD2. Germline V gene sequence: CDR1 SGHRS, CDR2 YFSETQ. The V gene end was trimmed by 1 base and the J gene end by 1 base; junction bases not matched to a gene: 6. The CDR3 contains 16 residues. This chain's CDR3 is CASSLTSGNVQETQYF. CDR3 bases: TGCGCCAGCAGCTTGACTAGCGGAAACGTCCAAGAGACCCAGTACTTC.

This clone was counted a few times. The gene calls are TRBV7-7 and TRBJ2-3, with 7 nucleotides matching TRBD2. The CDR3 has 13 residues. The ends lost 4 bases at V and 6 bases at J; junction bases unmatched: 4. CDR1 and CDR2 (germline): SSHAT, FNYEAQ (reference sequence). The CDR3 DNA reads TGTGCCAGCAGCTACGGGGAGGGCGATACGCAGTATTTT. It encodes CASSYGEGDTQYF.

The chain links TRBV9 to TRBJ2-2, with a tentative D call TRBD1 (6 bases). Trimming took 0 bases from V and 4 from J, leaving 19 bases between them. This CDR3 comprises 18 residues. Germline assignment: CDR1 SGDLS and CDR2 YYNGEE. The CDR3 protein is CASSVDGGGLLSTGELFF. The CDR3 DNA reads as TGTGCCAGCAGCGTAGATGGGGGCGGGCTGTTGAGCACCGGGGAGCTGTTTTTT.

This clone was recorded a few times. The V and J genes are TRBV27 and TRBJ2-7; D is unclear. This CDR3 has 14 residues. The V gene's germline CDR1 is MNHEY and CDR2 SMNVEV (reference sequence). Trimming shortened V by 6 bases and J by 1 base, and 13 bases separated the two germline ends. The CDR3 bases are TGTGCCAGCAGCTCTCAGGTTCTATCCTACGAGCAGTACTTC. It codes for CASSSQVLSYEQYF.

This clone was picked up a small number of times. The CDR3: CASSLAGGTQYF. DNA for the CDR3: TGTGCCAGCAGCCTCGCCGGGGGAACGCAGTATTTT. This chain joins TRBV11-2 and TRBJ2-3; possible D gene TRBD2, 6 bases. Trimming removed 5 bases at V and 9 bases at J, with 12 bases between. Germline values: CDR1 SGHAT, CDR2 FQNNGV. This CDR3 has 12 residues.

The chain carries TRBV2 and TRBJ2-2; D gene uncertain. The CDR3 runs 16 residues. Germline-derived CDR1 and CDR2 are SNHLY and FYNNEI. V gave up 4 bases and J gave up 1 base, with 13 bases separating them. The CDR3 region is CASSAGWIMNTGELFF. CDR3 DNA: TGTGCCAGCAGTGCCGGGTGGATAATGAACACCGGGGAGCTGTTTTTT.

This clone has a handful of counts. CDR3 region: CASSLERARGRRTSYNEQFF. The CDR3 DNA reads as TGTGCCAGCAGCTTAGAAAGGGCGCGGGGAAGGCGGACCTCCTACAATGAGCAGTTCTTC. The chain combines TRBV7-6 with TRBJ2-1, with TRBD2 as a possible D gene (6 bases). This CDR3 spans 20 amino acids. Trimming pared 1 base from V and 0 bases from J, leaving 22 bases between. Germline lookup yields CDR1 SGHVS and CDR2 FNYEAQ.

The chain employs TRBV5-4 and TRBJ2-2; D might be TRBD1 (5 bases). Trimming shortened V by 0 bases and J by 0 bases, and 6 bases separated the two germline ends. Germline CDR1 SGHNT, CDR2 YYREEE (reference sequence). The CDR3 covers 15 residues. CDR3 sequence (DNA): TGTGCCAGCAGCTTGGGACAGACGAACACCGGGGAGCTGTTTTTT. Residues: CASSLGQTNTGELFF.

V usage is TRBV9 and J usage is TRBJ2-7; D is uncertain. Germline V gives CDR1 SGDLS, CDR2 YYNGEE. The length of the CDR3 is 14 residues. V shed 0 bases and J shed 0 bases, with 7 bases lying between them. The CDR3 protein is CASSVGPSSYEQYF. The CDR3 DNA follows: TGTGCCAGCAGCGTAGGTCCTAGCTCCTACGAGCAGTACTTC. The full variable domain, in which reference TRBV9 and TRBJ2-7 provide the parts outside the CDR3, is DSGVTQTPKHLITATGQRVTLRCSPRSGDLSVYWYQQSLDQGLQFLIQYYNGEERAKGNILERFSAQQFPDLHSELNLSSLELGDSALYFCASSVGPSSYEQYFGPGTRLTVT.

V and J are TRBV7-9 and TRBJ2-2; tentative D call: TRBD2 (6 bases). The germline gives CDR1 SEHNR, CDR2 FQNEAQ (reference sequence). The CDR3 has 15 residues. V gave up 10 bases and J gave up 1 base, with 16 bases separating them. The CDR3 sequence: CATHPGVQNTGELFF. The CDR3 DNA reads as TGTGCCACCCATCCGGGGGTTCAGAACACCGGGGAGCTGTTTTTT.

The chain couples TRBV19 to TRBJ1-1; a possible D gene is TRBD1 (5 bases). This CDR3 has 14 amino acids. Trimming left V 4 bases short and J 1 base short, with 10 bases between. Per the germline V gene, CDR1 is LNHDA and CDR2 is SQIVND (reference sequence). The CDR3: CASSTQTGNTEAFF. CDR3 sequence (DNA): TGTGCCAGTAGTACCCAAACAGGGAACACTGAAGCTTTCTTT. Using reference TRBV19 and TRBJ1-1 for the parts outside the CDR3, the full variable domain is DGGITQSPKYLFRKEGQNVTLSCEQNLNHDAMYWYRQDPGQGLRLIYYSQIVNDFQKGDIAEGYSVSREKKESFPLTVTSAQKNPTAFYLCASSTQTGNTEAFFGQGTRLTVV.

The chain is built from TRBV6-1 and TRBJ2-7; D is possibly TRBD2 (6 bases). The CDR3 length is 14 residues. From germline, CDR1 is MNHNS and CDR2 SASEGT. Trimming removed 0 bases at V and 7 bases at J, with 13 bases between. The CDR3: CASSEARLVREQYF. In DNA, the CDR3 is TGTGCCAGCAGTGAAGCCCGACTAGTTCGGGAGCAGTACTTC.

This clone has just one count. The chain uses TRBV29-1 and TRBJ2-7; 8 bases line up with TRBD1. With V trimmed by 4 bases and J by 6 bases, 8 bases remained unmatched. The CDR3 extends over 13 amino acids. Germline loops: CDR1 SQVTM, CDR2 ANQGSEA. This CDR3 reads CSVVGQGFVEQYF. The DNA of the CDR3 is TGCAGCGTTGTAGGACAGGGCTTCGTCGAGCAGTACTTC.

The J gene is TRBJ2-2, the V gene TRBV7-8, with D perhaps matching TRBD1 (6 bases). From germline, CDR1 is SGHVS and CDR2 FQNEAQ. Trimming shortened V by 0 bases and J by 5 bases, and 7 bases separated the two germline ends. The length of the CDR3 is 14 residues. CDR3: CASSLAGTTGELFF. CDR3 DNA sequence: TGTGCCAGCAGCTTAGCTGGGACAACCGGGGAGCTGTTTTTT.

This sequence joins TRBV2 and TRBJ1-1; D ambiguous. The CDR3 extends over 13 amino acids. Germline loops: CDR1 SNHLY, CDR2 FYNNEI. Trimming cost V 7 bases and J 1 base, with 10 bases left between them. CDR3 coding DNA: TGTGCCAGCAACGTCCCAGGGAACACTGAAGCTTTCTTT. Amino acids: CASNVPGNTEAFF.

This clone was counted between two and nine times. CDR3 nucleotide sequence: TGTGCCAGTAGTATAGCCGGGAGCATCTATGGCTACACCTTC. Its protein product is CASSIAGSIYGYTF. V usage is TRBV19 and J usage is TRBJ1-2, with D unclear. The V end lost 1 base, the J end lost 4 bases, and 10 bases lay between the germline ends. Per the germline V gene, CDR1 is LNHDA and CDR2 is SQIVND (reference sequence). The CDR3 is 14 amino acids.

The CDR3 loop is CASSANREGGQETQYF. The DNA of the CDR3 is TGTGCCAGTAGTGCGAACAGGGAAGGGGGACAAGAGACCCAGTACTTC. This rearrangement joins TRBV19 to TRBJ2-5; D possibly corresponds to TRBD1 (6 bases). Trimming cost V 5 bases and J 2 bases, with 18 bases left between them. This CDR3 is built from 16 residues. CDR1 is LNHDA and CDR2 is SQIVND in the germline V gene (reference sequence).

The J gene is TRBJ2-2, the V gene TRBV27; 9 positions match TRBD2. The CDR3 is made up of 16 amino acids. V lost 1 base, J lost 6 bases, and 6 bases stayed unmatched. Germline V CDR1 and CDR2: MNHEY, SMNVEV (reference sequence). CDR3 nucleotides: TGTGCCAGCAGTTTATGGTCAATAGCGGGAGCCGGGGAGCTGTTTTTT. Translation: CASSLWSIAGAGELFF.

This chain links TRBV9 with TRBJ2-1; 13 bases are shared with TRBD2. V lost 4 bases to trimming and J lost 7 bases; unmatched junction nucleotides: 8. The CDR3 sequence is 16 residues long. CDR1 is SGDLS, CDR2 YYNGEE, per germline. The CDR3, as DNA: TGTGCCAGCAGCATTTCTGGACTAGCGGGAGTAAATGAGCAGTTCTTC. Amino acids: CASSISGLAGVNEQFF.

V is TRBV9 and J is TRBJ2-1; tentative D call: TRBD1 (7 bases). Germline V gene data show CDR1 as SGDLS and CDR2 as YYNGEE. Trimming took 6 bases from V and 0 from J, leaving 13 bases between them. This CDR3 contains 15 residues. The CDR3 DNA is TGTGCCAGCAAGACGGGGGACAGCTCCTACAATGAGCAGTTCTTC. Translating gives CASKTGDSSYNEQFF.

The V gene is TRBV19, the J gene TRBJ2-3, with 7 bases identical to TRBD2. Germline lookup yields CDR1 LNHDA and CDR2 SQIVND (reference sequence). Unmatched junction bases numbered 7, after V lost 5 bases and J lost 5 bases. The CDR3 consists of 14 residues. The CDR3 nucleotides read TGTGCCAGTAGTGGGGGGGGAGGACGAGATACGCAGTATTTT. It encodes CASSGGGGRDTQYF. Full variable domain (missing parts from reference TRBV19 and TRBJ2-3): DGGITQSPKYLFRKEGQNVTLSCEQNLNHDAMYWYRQDPGQGLRLIYYSQIVNDFQKGDIAEGYSVSREKKESFPLTVTSAQKNPTAFYLCASSGGGGRDTQYFGPGTRLTVL.

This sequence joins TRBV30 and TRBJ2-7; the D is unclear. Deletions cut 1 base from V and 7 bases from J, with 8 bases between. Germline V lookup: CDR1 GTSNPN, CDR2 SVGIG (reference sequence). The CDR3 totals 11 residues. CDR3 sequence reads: CAWSDSWEQYF. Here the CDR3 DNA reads TGTGCCTGGAGTGACTCCTGGGAGCAGTACTTC.

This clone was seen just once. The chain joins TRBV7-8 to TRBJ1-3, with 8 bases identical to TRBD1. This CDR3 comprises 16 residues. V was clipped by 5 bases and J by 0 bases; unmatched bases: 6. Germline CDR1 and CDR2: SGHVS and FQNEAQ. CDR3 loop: CASSRQGSSSGNTIYF. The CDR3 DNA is TGTGCCAGCAGCCGACAGGGGAGTAGCTCTGGAAACACCATATATTTT.

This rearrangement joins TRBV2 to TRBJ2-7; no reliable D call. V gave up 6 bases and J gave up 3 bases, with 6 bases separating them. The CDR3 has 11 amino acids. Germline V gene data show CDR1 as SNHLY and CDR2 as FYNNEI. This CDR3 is CASSPYYEQYF. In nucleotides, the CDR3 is TGTGCCAGCAGCCCCTACTACGAGCAGTACTTC.

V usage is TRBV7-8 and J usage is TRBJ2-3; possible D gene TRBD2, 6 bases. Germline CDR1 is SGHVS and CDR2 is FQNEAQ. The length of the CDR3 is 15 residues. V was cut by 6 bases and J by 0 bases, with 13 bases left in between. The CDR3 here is CASRGTLWSTDTQYF. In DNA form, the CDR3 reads TGTGCCAGCAGGGGGACTCTCTGGAGCACAGATACGCAGTATTTT.